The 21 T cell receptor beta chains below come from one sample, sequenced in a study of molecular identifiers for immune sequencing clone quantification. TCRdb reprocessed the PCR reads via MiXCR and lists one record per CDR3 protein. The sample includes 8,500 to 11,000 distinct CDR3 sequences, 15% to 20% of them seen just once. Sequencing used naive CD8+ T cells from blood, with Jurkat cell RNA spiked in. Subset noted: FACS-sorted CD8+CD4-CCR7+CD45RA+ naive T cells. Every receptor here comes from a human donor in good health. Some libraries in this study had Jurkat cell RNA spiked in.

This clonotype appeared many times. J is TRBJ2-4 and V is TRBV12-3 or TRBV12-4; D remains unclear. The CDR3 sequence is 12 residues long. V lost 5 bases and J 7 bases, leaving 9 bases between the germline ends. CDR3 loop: CASSPGLNIQYF. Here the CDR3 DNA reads TGTGCCAGCAGTCCAGGTTTGAACATTCAGTACTTC.

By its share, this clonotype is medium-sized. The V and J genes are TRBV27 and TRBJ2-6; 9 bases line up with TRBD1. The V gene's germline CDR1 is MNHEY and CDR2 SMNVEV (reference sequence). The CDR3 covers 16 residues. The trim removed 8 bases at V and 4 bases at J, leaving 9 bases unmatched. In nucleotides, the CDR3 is TGTGCCAGCCGTCCCGGGACAGGGTCCGGGGCCAACGTCCTGACTTTC. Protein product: CASRPGTGSGANVLTF.

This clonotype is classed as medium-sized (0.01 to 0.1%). CDR3: CASSPYLRGPSEQFF. The CDR3 nucleotides read TGTGCCAGCAGTCCCTACCTAAGGGGGCCCAGTGAGCAGTTCTTC. This sequence joins TRBV27 and TRBJ2-1; 7 nucleotides match TRBD1. Germline V lookup: CDR1 MNHEY, CDR2 SMNVEV (reference sequence). This CDR3 is built from 15 residues. Unmatched junction bases numbered 13, after V lost 5 bases and J lost 9 bases.

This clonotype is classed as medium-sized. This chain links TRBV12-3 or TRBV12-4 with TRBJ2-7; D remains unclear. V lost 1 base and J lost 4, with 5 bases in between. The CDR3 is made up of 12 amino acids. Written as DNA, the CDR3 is TGTGCCAGCAGTTTAGTGAGGTACGAGCAGTACTTC. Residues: CASSLVRYEQYF.

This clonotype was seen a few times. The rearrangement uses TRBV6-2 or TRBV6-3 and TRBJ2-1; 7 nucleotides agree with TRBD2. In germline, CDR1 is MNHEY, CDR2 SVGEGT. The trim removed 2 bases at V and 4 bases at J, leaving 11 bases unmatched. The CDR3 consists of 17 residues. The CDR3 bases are TGTGCCAGCAGTTACGAAGGGACTAAAGAGGATTACAATGAGCAGTTCTTC. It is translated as CASSYEGTKEDYNEQFF.

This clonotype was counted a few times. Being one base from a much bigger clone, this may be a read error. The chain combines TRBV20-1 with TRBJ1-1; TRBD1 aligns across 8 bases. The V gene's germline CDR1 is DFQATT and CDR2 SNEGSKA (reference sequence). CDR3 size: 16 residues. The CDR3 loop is CSASRQGFVMNTEACF. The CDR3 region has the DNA TGCAGTGCTAGCCGACAGGGGTTTGTAATGAACACTGAAGCTTGCTTT.

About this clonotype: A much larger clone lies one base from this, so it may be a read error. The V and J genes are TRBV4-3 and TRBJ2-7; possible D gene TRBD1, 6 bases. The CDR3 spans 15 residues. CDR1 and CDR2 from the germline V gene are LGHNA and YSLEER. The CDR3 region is CASSQERGLIYEQCF. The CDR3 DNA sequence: TGCGCCAGCAGCCAAGAAAGGGGGTTGATTTATGAGCAGTGCTTC.

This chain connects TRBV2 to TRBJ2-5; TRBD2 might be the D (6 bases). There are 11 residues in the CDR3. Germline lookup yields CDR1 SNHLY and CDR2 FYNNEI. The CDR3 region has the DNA TGTGGAACGACTAGCCAAGAGACCCAGTACTTC. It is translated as CGTTSQETQYF.

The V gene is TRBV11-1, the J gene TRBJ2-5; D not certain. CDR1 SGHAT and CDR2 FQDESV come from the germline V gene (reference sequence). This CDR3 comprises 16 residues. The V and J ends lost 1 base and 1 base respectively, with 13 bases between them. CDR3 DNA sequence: TGTGCCAGCAGCTTAGTAGCTGGACGGGCCCAAGAGACCCAGTACTTC. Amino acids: CASSLVAGRAQETQYF. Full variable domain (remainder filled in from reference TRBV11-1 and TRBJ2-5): EAEVAQSPRYKITEKSQAVAFWCDPISGHATLYWYRQILGQGPELLVQFQDESVVDDSQLPKDRFSAERLKGVDSTLKIQPAELGDSAMYLCASSLVAGRAQETQYFGPGTRLLVL.

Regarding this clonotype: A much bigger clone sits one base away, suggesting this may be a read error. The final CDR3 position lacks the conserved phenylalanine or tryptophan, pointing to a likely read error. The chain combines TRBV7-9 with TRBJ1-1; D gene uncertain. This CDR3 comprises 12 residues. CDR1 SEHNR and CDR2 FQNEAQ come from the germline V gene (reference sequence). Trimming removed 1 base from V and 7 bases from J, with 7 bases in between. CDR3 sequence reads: CASSLGVIEAFL. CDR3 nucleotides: TGTGCCAGCAGCTTAGGGGTTATTGAAGCTTTCCTT.

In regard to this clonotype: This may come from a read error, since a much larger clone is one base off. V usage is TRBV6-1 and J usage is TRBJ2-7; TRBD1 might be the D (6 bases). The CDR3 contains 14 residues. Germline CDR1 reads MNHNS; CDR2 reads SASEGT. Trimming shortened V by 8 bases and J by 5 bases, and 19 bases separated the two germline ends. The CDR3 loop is CASGKLGAMNEQYF. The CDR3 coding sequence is TGTGCCAGCGGGAAATTGGGGGCTATGAACGAGCAGTACTTC.

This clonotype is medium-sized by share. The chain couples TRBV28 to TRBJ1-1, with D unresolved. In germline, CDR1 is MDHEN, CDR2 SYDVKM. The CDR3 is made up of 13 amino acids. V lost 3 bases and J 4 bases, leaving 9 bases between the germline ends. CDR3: CASSFFRGTEAFF. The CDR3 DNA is TGTGCCAGCAGTTTTTTCAGAGGCACTGAAGCTTTCTTT.

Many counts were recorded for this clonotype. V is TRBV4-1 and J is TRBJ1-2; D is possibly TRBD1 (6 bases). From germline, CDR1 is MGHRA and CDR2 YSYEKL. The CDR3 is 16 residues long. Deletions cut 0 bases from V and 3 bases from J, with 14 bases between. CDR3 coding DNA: TGCGCCAGCAGCCAAGATATAGGCAGGGGTGACTATGGCTACACCTTC. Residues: CASSQDIGRGDYGYTF.

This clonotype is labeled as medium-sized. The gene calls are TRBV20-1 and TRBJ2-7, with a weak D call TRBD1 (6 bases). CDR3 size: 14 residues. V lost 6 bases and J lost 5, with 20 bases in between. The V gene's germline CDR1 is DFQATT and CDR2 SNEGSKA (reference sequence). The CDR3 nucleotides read TGCAGTGCCCCTCGTGGGCCAGGGGTCAACGAGCAGTACTTC. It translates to CSAPRGPGVNEQYF.

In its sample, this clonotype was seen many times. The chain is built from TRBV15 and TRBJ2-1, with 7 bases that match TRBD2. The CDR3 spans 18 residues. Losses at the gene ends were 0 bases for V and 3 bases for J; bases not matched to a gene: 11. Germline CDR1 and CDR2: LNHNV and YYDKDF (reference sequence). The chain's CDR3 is CATSRDGAGSGIYNEQFF. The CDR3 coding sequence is TGTGCCACCAGCAGAGACGGGGCTGGGAGCGGGATCTACAATGAGCAGTTCTTC.

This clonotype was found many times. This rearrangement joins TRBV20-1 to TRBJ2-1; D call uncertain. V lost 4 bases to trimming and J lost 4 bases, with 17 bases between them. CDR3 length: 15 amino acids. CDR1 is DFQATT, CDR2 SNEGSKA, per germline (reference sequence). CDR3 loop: CSATTSSGWYNEQFF. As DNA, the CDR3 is TGCAGTGCTACTACGTCTAGTGGATGGTACAATGAGCAGTTCTTC.

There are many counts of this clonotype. Here the CDR3 reads CASSLRDSYLRNSPLHF. CDR3 coding DNA: TGTGCCAGCAGTTTACGAGACTCCTACCTCAGGAATTCACCCCTCCACTTT. The rearrangement uses TRBV27 and TRBJ1-6; no definite D call. The CDR3 is 17 amino acids. The germline gives CDR1 MNHEY, CDR2 SMNVEV (reference sequence). V lost 2 bases, J lost 7 bases, and 18 bases lay in between.

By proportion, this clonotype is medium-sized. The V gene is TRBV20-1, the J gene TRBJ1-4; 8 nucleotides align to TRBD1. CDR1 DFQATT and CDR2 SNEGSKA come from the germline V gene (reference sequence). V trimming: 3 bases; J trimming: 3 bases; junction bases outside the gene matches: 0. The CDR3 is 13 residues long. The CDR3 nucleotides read TGCAGTGCTAGGGACAGGGCTAATGAAAAACTGTTTTTT. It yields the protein CSARDRANEKLFF.

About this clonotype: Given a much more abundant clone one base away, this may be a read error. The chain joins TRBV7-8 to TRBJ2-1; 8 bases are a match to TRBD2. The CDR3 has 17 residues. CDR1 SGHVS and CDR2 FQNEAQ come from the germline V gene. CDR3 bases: TGTACCAGCAGCTCCCTTACTAGCGGACCCTCCTACAATGAGCAGTTCTTC. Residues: CTSSSLTSGPSYNEQFF.

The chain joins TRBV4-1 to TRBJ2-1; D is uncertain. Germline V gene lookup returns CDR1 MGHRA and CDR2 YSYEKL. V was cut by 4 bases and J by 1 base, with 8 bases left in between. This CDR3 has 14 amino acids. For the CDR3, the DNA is TGCGCCAGCAGCCTGCGTTCGTCCTACAATGAGCAGTTCTTC. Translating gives CASSLRSSYNEQFF.

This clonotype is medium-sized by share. The CDR3 nucleotides are TGTGCCAGCAGCTTAGCCCCCGGAGCTTTCTTT. Its translation: CASSLAPGAFF. The J gene is TRBJ1-1, the V gene TRBV7-9; no firm D call. The V gene lost 0 bases and the J gene lost 10 bases, with 6 bases spanning the gap. Germline CDR1 is SEHNR and CDR2 is FQNEAQ (reference sequence). The CDR3 runs to 11 residues.